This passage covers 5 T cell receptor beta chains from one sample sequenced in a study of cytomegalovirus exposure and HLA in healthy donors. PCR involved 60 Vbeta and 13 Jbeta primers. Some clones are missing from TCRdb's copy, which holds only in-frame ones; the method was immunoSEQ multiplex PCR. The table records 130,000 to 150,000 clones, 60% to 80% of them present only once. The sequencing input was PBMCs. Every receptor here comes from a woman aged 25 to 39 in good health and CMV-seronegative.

In DNA form, the CDR3 reads TGTGCCAGCCGACAGACAGGGTTAGGAAACACCATATATTTT. Translation gives CASRQTGLGNTIYF. The chain uses TRBV7-2 and TRBJ1-3; 7 nucleotides agree with TRBD1. This CDR3 comprises 14 residues. CDR1 and CDR2 (germline): SGHTA, FQGNSA. J gave up 4 bases and V 8 bases, and 8 bases lay outside the gene matches. The full variable domain, completed using reference TRBV7-2 and TRBJ1-3, is GAGVSQSPSNKVTEKGKDVELRCDPISGHTALYWYRQSLGQGLEFLIYFQGNSAPDKSGLPSDRFSAERTGGSVSTLTIQRTQQEDSAVYLCASRQTGLGNTIYFGEGSWLTVV.

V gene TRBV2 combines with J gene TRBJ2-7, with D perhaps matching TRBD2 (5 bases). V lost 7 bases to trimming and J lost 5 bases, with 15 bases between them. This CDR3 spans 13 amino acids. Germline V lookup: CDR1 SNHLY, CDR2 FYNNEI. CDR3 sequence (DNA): TGTGCCAGCATGTGGGAGCTTTTGGACGAGCAGTACTTC. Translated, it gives CASMWELLDEQYF.

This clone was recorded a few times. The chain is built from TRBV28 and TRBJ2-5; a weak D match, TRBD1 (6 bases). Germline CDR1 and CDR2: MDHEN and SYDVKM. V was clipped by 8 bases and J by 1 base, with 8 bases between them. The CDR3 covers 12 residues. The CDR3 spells CASRTVQETQYF. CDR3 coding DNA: TGTGCCAGCCGGACAGTCCAAGAGACCCAGTACTTC. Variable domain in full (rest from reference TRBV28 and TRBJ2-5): DVKVTQSSRYLVKRTGEKVFLECVQDMDHENMFWYRQDPGLGLRLIYFSYDVKMKEKGDIPEGYSVSREKKERFSLILESASTNQTSMYLCASRTVQETQYFGPGTRLLVL.

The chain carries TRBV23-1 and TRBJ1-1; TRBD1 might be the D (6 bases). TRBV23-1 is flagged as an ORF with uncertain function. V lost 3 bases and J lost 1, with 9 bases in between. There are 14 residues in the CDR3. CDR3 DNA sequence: TGCGCCAGCAGTCAGGGACAACGGAACACTGAAGCTTTCTTT. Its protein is CASSQGQRNTEAFF.

CDR3 sequence reads: CASSVVPNSNYGYTF. The CDR3 bases are TGTGCCAGCAGCGTAGTTCCCAACTCAAACTATGGCTACACCTTC. The V call is TRBV9, the J call TRBJ1-2; D call uncertain. There are 15 residues in the CDR3. V lost 0 bases and J 2 bases, leaving 11 bases between the germline ends. Germline CDR1 reads SGDLS; CDR2 reads YYNGEE.